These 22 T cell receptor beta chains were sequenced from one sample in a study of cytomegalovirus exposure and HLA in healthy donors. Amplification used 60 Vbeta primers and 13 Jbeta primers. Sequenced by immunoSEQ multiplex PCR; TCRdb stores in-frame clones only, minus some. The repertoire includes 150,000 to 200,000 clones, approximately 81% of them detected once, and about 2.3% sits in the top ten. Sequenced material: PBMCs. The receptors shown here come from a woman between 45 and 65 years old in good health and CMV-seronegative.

CDR3 amino acids: CASSQRWAYEQYF. The DNA for the CDR3 is TGTGCCAGCAGCCAGCGGTGGGCCTACGAGCAGTACTTC. V and J are TRBV7-8 and TRBJ2-7; D is perhaps TRBD2 (5 bases). V was shortened by 5 bases and J by 2 bases, with 10 bases between the two germline ends. The CDR3 has 13 amino acids. The germline V gene has CDR1 SGHVS and CDR2 FQNEAQ.

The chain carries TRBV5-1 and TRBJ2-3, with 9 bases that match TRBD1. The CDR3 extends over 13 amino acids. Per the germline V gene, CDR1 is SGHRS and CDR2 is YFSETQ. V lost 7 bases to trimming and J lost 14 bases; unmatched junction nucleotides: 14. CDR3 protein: CASGFLTGGDPYF. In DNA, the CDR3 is TGCGCCAGCGGATTCCTGACAGGGGGTGATCCGTATTTT.

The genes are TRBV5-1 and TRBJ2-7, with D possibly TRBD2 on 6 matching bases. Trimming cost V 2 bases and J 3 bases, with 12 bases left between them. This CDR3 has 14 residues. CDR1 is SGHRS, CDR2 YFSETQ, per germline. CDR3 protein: CASSFGGVDYEQYF. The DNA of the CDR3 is TGCGCCAGCAGCTTCGGAGGGGTCGACTACGAGCAGTACTTC.

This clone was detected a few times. CDR3 region: CASYPSDSIYEQYF. The CDR3 bases are TGCGCCAGCTATCCCTCGGACAGTATCTACGAGCAGTACTTC. The chain uses TRBV5-1 and TRBJ2-7, with a possible D match to TRBD1 (6 bases). CDR3 length: 14 amino acids. Germline CDR1 and CDR2: SGHRS and YFSETQ. The germline V and J ends were trimmed by 7 bases and 3 bases, with 17 bases remaining between them.

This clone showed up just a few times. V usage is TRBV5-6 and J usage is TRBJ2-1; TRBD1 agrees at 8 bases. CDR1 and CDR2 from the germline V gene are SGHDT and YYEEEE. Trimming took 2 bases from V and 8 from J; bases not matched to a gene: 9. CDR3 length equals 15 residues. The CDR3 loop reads CASSFRGTGGDEQFF. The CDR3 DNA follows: TGTGCCAGCAGCTTCAGGGGGACAGGTGGTGATGAGCAGTTCTTC.

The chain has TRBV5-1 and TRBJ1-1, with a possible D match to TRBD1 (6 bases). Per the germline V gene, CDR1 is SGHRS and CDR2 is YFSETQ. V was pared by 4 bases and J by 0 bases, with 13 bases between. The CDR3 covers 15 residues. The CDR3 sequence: CASSPGHPMNTEAFF. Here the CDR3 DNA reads TGCGCCAGCAGCCCGGGACACCCCATGAACACTGAAGCTTTCTTT.

CDR3 bases: TGTGCCAGCAGTAGGGGCGCGAACACCGGGGAGCTGTTTTTT. Translated: CASSRGANTGELFF. The gene calls are TRBV7-9 and TRBJ2-2, with D possibly TRBD1 on 5 matching bases. V dropped 6 bases and J dropped 0 bases, with 8 bases sitting between them. Per the germline V gene, CDR1 is SEHNR and CDR2 is FQNEAQ (reference sequence). The CDR3 length is 14 residues.

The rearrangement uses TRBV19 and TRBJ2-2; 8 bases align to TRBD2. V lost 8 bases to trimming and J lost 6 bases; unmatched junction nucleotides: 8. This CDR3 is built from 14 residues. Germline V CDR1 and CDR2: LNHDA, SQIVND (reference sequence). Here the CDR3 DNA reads TGTGCCAGTCAGGGAGCGGGAGAGTCCGGGGAGCTGTTTTTT. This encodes CASQGAGESGELFF.

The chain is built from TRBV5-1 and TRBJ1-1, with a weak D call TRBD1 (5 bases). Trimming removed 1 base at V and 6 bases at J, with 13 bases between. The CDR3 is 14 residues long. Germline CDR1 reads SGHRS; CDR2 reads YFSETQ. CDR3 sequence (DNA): TGCGCCAGCAGCTTGCGGACACAAGGCGCTGAAGCTTTCTTT. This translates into CASSLRTQGAEAFF.

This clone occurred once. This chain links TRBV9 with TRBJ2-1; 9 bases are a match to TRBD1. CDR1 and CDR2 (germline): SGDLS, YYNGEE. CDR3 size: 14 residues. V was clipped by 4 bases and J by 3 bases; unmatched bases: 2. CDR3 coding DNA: TGTGCCAGCAGCCCGGGACAGGGCTACAATGAGCAGTTCTTC. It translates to CASSPGQGYNEQFF.

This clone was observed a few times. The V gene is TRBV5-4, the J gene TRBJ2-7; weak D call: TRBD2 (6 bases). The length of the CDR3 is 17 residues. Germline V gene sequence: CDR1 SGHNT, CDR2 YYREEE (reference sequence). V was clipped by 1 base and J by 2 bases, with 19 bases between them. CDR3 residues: CASSLMVGGTSTYEQYF. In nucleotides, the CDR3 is TGTGCCAGCAGCTTGATGGTTGGAGGGACGTCGACCTACGAGCAGTACTTC.

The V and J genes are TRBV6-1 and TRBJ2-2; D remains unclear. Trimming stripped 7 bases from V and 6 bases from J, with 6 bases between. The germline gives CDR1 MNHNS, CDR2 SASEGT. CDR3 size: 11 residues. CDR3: CASILSGELFF. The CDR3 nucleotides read TGTGCCAGCATATTATCCGGGGAGCTGTTTTTT.

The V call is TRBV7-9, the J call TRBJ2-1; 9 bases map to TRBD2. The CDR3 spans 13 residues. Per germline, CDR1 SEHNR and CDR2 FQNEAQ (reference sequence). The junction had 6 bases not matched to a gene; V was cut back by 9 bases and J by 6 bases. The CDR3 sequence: CASRLAVINEQFF. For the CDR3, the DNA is TGTGCCAGTCGACTAGCGGTTATCAATGAGCAGTTCTTC. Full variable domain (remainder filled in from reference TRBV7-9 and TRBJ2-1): DTGVSQNPRHKITKRGQNVTFRCDPISEHNRLYWYRQTLGQGPEFLTYFQNEAQLEKSRLLSDRFSAERPKGSFSTLEIQRTEQGDSAMYLCASRLAVINEQFFGPGTRLTVL.

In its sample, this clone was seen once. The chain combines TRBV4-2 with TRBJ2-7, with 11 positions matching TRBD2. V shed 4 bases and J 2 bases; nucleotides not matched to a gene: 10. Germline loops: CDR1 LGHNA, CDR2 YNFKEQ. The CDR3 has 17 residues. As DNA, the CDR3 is TGTGCCAGCAGCCCCAAAGCGGGGACTAGCGGCGCCTACGAGCAGTACTTC. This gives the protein CASSPKAGTSGAYEQYF.

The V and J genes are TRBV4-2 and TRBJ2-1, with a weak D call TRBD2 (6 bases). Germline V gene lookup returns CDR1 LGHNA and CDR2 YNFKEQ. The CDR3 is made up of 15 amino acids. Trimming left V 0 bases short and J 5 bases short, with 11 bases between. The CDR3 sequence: CASSQDGIADNEQFF. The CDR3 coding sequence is TGTGCCAGCAGCCAAGATGGGATAGCGGACAATGAGCAGTTCTTC.

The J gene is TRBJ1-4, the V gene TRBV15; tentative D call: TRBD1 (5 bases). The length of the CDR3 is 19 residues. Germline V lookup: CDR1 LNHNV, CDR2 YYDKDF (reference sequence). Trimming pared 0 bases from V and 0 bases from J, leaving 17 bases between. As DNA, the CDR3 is TGTGCCACCAGCAGAGATCCCTCCTCCCTCAGGGCAACTAATGAAAAACTGTTTTTT. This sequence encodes CATSRDPSSLRATNEKLFF.

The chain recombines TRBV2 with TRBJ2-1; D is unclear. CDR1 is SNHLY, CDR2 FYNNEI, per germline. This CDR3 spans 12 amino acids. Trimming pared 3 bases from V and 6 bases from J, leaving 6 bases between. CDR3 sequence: CASSEHSNEQFF. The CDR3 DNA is TGTGCCAGCAGTGAGCATAGCAATGAGCAGTTCTTC.

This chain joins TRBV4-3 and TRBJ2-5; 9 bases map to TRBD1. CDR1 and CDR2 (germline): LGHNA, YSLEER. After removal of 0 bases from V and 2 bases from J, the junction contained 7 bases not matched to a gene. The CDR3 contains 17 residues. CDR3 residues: CASSQETSGQGQETQYF. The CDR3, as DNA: TGCGCCAGCAGCCAAGAAACCTCCGGACAGGGGCAAGAGACCCAGTACTTC.

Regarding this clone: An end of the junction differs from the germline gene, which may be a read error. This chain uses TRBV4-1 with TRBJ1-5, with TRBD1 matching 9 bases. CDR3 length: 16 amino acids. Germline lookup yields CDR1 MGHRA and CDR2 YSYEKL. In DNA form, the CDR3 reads TGTGCCAGCAGCCAAGAACAGGGGGCGCGCGATCAGCCCCAGCATTTT. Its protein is CASSQEQGARDQPQHF.

CDR3 loop: CASSQSGQETQYF. The CDR3 DNA is TGCGCCAGCAGCCAAAGCGGCCAAGAGACCCAGTACTTC. V gene TRBV5-1 combines with J gene TRBJ2-5, with D maybe TRBD2 (5 bases). CDR1 is SGHRS, CDR2 YFSETQ, per germline. V was cut by 4 bases and J by 1 base, with 8 bases left in between. The CDR3 spans 13 residues.

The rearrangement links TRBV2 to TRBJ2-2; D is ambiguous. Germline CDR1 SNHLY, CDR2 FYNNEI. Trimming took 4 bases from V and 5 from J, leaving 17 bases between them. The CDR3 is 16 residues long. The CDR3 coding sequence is TGTGCCAGCAGTGTTGTTAGCAGAGGTGGGACCGGGGAGCTGTTTTTT. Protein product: CASSVVSRGGTGELFF. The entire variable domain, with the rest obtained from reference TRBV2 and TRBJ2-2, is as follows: EPEVTQTPSHQVTQMGQEVILRCVPISNHLYFYWYRQILGQKVEFLVSFYNNEISEKSEIFDDQFSVERPDGSNFTLKIRSTKLEDSAMYFCASSVVSRGGTGELFFGEGSRLTVL.

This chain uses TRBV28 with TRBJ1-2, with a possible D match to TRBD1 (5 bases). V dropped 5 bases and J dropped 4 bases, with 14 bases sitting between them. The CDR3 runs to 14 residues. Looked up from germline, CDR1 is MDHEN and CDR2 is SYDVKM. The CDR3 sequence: CASSPGTSVYGYTF. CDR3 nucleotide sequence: TGTGCCAGCAGTCCCGGGACTAGCGTCTATGGCTACACCTTC.